A single sample gave rise to the 12 T cell receptor beta chains below, sequenced in a study of OX40 agonist ivuxolimab in advanced cancers. Only in-frame clones appear in the TCRdb table, and some are missing; sequencing was by immunoSEQ multiplex PCR. Among 60,000 to 90,000 clones listed, about 88% were seen once. Sequencing used CD4+ or CD8+ T cells sorted from blood, obtained in a trial of the OX40 agonist ivuxolimab. These receptors originate from an adult with an advanced solid tumor such as melanoma, head and neck, liver or kidney cancer.

This CDR3 reads CASSYTGAGQPQHF. The CDR3 DNA reads TGTGCCAGTAGTTATACGGGAGCGGGTCAGCCCCAGCATTTT. V is TRBV19 and J is TRBJ1-5; D is unresolved. Trimming stripped 5 bases from V and 6 bases from J, with 14 bases between. CDR1 and CDR2 (germline): LNHDA, SQIVND (reference sequence). The CDR3 totals 14 residues.

CDR3 DNA sequence: TGTGCCAGCACTTCACAGGGGAACATGAACACTGAAGCTTTCTTT. This sequence encodes CASTSQGNMNTEAFF. The gene calls are TRBV28 and TRBJ1-1; the match to TRBD1 covers 7 bases. The CDR3 has 15 amino acids. Trimming removed 7 bases from V and 0 bases from J; junction bases left unmatched: 8. Germline CDR1 MDHEN, CDR2 SYDVKM.

The J gene is TRBJ1-5, the V gene TRBV19, with 8 bases aligning to TRBD1. The CDR3 consists of 14 residues. V trimming: 8 bases; J trimming: 2 bases; junction bases outside the gene matches: 5. In germline, CDR1 is LNHDA, CDR2 SQIVND (reference sequence). CDR3 DNA sequence: TGTGCCAGTGAGGACAGGGCGGGCAATCAGCCCCAGCATTTT. This gives the protein CASEDRAGNQPQHF.

J is TRBJ2-5 and V is TRBV20-1; no clear D. CDR1 is DFQATT, CDR2 SNEGSKA, per germline (reference sequence). This CDR3 has 11 residues. Trimming cost V 1 base and J 4 bases, with 4 bases left between them. The CDR3, as DNA: TGCAGTGCTAGAGGTTCAGAGACCCAGTACTTC. This codes for CSARGSETQYF.

The V and J genes are TRBV7-2 and TRBJ2-1; D is perhaps TRBD1 or TRBD2 (5 bases each). Germline V gives CDR1 SGHTA, CDR2 FQGNSA. Trimming removed 2 bases from V and 7 bases from J, with 12 bases in between. The length of the CDR3 is 14 residues. The CDR3 region is CASSLYGALNEQFF. DNA for the CDR3: TGTGCCAGCAGCTTATACGGGGCCCTAAATGAGCAGTTCTTC.

V is TRBV29-1 and J is TRBJ2-5; a possible D gene is TRBD2 (5 bases). Trimming took off 1 base at V and 13 bases at J, with 16 bases between the two ends. CDR3 length equals 12 residues. Germline V gene lookup returns CDR1 SQVTM and CDR2 ANQGSEA. The CDR3 coding sequence is TGCAGCGTTGAAGGAATAGAGGCCGCGGGGTACTTC. Translating gives CSVEGIEAAGYF.

The chain couples TRBV9 to TRBJ2-1; D unclear. This CDR3 has 12 amino acids. V lost 7 bases to trimming and J lost 3 bases, with 8 bases between them. CDR1 is SGDLS and CDR2 is YYNGEE in the germline V gene. As DNA, the CDR3 is TGTGCCAGCGGTGCAGACTACAATGAGCAGTTCTTC. Translation: CASGADYNEQFF.

The chain recombines TRBV7-2 with TRBJ1-2, with TRBD1 matching 8 bases. CDR1 and CDR2 (germline): SGHTA, FQGNSA. V trimming: 5 bases; J trimming: 4 bases; junction bases outside the gene matches: 9. The CDR3 consists of 15 residues. CDR3 sequence reads: CASSPDRGSLYGYTF. CDR3 coding DNA: TGTGCCAGCAGCCCAGACAGGGGTTCGCTCTATGGCTACACCTTC.

The V gene is TRBV10-3, the J gene TRBJ2-1; the D gene is possibly TRBD2 (5 bases). The CDR3 runs to 17 residues. V was clipped by 4 bases and J by 10 bases, with 26 bases between them. The germline V gene encodes CDR1 ENHRY and CDR2 SYGVKD. In DNA form, the CDR3 reads TGTGCCATCAGTGGGGTTTCGGGGAAAGGTGGACGACAAGAGCAGTTCTTC. Translated, it gives CAISGVSGKGGRQEQFF.

This chain connects TRBV6-5 to TRBJ1-2, with unresolved D. V lost 5 bases to trimming and J lost 6 bases, with 13 bases between them. From germline, CDR1 is MNHEY and CDR2 SVGAGI. The CDR3 has 13 amino acids. CDR3 region: CASSLSGTHGYTF. The DNA of the CDR3 is TGTGCCAGCAGTCTCTCGGGAACCCATGGCTACACCTTC.

This chain uses TRBV29-1 with TRBJ2-5, with D maybe TRBD1 (5 bases). The CDR3 contains 15 residues. CDR1 SQVTM and CDR2 ANQGSEA come from the germline V gene. The germline V and J ends were trimmed by 0 bases and 5 bases, with 16 bases remaining between them. CDR3 sequence (DNA): TGCAGCGTTGAAGATCGAGGACACTTTCGGGAGACCCAGTACTTC. Translation gives CSVEDRGHFRETQYF.

There are a few counts of this clone. The rearrangement uses TRBV7-9 and TRBJ2-7; D unclear. Per the germline V gene, CDR1 is SEHNR and CDR2 is FQNEAQ (reference sequence). Trimming pared 1 base from V and 2 bases from J, leaving 3 bases between. This CDR3 spans 12 amino acids. The CDR3, as DNA: TGTGCCAGCAGCTTAGGGACCTACGAGCAGTACTTC. Translating it yields CASSLGTYEQYF.